This TCR beta chain was sequenced in a study of T-cell reconstitution after alpha-beta-depleted transplantation in children. Germline assignment: CDR1 MNHNS and CDR2 SASEGT. J lost 4 bases, V lost 5 bases, and 7 bases had no gene match. This CDR3 is 16 amino acids long. Study conclusions and caveats: Several hundred expanded graft clones reportedly gave rise to the alpha-beta T cells present about two months after transplant. TCRbeta diversity was high at day 60 in some patients (a result of surviving recipient T cells and thymic progenitors). Diversity and T-cell counts at one year after transplant derived mostly from new T cells.

Using unique molecular identifiers, the investigators prepared the TCRbeta library. Each CDR3 protein is one row after TCRdb ran MiXCR on the PCR reads. This table has a few hundred thousand distinct CDR3 sequences, roughly 10% appearing once. This clonotype was seen repeatedly, ten times or more. Antigen unknown. The TCR was taken from a male patient aged 2 to 9 who had a stem cell transplant for chronic granulomatous disease, so the T cells may come from the graft donor. This rearrangement joins TRBV6-1 to TRBJ2-5; 13 bases are a match to TRBD2. The input for sequencing was peripheral blood, taken 180 days after TCRalphabeta/CD19-depleted stem cell transplant. The CDR3, as DNA: TGTGCCAGCAGTCGGGGACTAGCGGGGTACGGAGAGACCCAGTACTTC. The encoded protein is CASSRGLAGYGETQYF.